This passage covers 6 T cell receptor beta chains from one sample sequenced in a study of CD8 T cells in ankylosing spondylitis. Regarding the study as a whole: Blood from ankylosing spondylitis patients appeared to carry a characteristic roughly 8-variant TCR beta motif.

TCRdb used MiXCR to reprocess the 5' RACE reads, holding one entry per CDR3 protein. Among around 890,000 distinct CDR3 sequences listed, 12% were seen once. The antigens of these receptors remain unknown. Sequencing was done on a sample of blood, either unsorted or a sorted T cell fraction (not recorded which). These TCRs come from a male donor with ankylosing spondylitis.

J is TRBJ1-1 and V is TRBV27; D not certain. Germline lookup yields CDR1 MNHEY and CDR2 SMNVEV (reference sequence). V was pared by 6 bases and J by 3 bases, with 17 bases between. This CDR3 is 15 amino acids long. As DNA, the CDR3 is TGTGCCAGCAGCCTGGAGTATGGAGCGGACACTGAAGCTTTCTTT. Its protein product is CASSLEYGADTEAFF.

This clonotype has more than one count but fewer than ten. The J gene is TRBJ1-6, the V gene TRBV28, with 9 bases matching TRBD1. Germline CDR1 is MDHEN and CDR2 is SYDVKM. The V and J ends lost 6 bases and 0 bases, in that order; junction bases with no gene match: 9. The CDR3 runs to 18 residues. The CDR3 loop is CASRGTGHPSSYNSPLHF. DNA for the CDR3: TGTGCCAGCAGGGGGACAGGGCATCCGAGCTCCTATAATTCACCCCTCCACTTT.

In its sample, this clonotype was seen many times. The CDR3 spells CASSLSQGNEKLFF. The CDR3, as DNA: TGTGCCAGCAGCTTGTCACAGGGTAATGAAAAACTGTTTTTT. The chain uses TRBV7-9 and TRBJ1-4; TRBD1 is a possible D gene (6 bases). The V gene lost 3 bases and the J gene lost 4 bases, with 9 bases spanning the gap. The germline gives CDR1 SEHNR, CDR2 FQNEAQ (reference sequence). CDR3 length: 14 amino acids.

CDR3: CASRYRDRVGYGYTF. The CDR3 coding sequence is TGTGCCAGCAGATACAGAGACAGGGTGGGCTATGGCTACACCTTC. This chain uses TRBV28 with TRBJ1-2; 7 positions match TRBD1. Germline V gene lookup returns CDR1 MDHEN and CDR2 SYDVKM. V trimming: 6 bases; J trimming: 4 bases; junction bases outside the gene matches: 11. This CDR3 has 15 amino acids.

This clonotype was observed a handful of times. V usage is TRBV20-1 and J usage is TRBJ2-1, with a tentative D call TRBD1 (5 bases). V was pared by 2 bases and J by 10 bases, with 18 bases between. Germline V gene sequence: CDR1 DFQATT, CDR2 SNEGSKA (reference sequence). The CDR3 has 14 residues. The CDR3 coding sequence is TGCAGTGCTAGATCCCTCGGTAGGGGTTCCGAGCAGTTCTTC. Encoded protein: CSARSLGRGSEQFF.

In this sample, this clonotype turned up a few times. The chain employs TRBV7-2 and TRBJ1-5; D is ambiguous. The CDR3 is made up of 13 amino acids. Germline values: CDR1 SGHTA, CDR2 FQGNSA. Between the trimmed V and J ends, which lost 1 base and 6 bases, there was a span of 7 bases. CDR3 in DNA: TGTGCCAGCAGCTTAGTTTTCGGTCAGCCCCAGCATTTT. Its translation: CASSLVFGQPQHF.